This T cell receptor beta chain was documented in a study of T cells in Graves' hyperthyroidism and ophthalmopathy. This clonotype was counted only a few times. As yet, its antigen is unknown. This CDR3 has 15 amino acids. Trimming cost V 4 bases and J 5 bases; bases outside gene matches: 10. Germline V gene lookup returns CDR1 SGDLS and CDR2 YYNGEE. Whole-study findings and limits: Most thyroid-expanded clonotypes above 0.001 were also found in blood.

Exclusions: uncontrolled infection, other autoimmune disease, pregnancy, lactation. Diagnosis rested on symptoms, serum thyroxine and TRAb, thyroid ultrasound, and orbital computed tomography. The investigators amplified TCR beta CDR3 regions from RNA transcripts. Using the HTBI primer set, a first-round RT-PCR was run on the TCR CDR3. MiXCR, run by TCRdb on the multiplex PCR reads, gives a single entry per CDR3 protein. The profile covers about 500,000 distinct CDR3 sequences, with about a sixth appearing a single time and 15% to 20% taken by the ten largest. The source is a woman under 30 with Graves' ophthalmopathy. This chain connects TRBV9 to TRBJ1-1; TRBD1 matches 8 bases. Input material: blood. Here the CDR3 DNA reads TGTGCCAGCAGCCACGACAGGGGCGGACGGACTGAAGCTTTCTTT. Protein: CASSHDRGGRTEAFF.